Listed below are T cell receptor beta chains from one sample, sequenced in a study of blood T cell repertoires in COVID-19. The repertoire was sequenced with immunoSEQ multiplex PCR; TCRdb's copy has only in-frame clones and lacks some. The sample lists 250,000 to 300,000 clones; 88% were seen once. The specimen was PBMCs or T cells enriched from blood (not recorded which). Receptor source: a woman aged 25 to 45 who had recovered from COVID-19. The CDR3 runs from the conserved cysteine through the conserved F or W. Each record gives: J gene, D gene, clone size, V gene, CDR3 protein, CDR3 DNA. The D gene is left open where the match is weak. Clone size is stated in some rows and not others, as once, few, many or a class when expanded.

>TRBJ2-7|TRBD1|.|TRBV5-5
CASSLGLGQNYEQYF
TGTGCCAGCAGCTTGGGGCTGGGACAGAATTACGAGCAGTACTTC
>TRBJ1-3|TRBD1|.|TRBV18
CASSPLFGDSSGNTIYF
TGTGCCAGCTCACCATTGTTTGGGGACAGCTCTGGAAACACCATATATTTT
>TRBJ1-6|TRBD1|once|TRBV27
CASSWDRDSASPLHF
TGTGCCAGCAGTTGGGACCGGGACAGTGCCTCACCCCTCCACTTT
>TRBJ1-1|.|once|TRBV6-5
CASSPRGGTEAFF
TGTGCCAGCAGCCCCCGGGGAGGCACTGAAGCTTTCTTT
>TRBJ2-3|.|.|TRBV27
CASSPPRRGASTDTQYF
TGTGCCAGCAGTCCTCCTCGTAGAGGTGCTAGCACAGATACGCAGTATTTT
>TRBJ2-1|TRBD2|.|TRBV27
CASSAISGSPYNEQFF
TGTGCCAGCAGTGCTATCAGCGGGAGTCCCTACAATGAGCAGTTCTTC
>TRBJ1-6|.|.|TRBV7-9
CASSFSPSSYNSPLHF
TGTGCCAGCAGCTTTAGTCCTAGCTCCTATAATTCACCCCTCCACTTT
>TRBJ1-5|.|.|TRBV28
CASSPVAWGGRSNQPQHF
TGTGCCAGCAGTCCGGTGGCGTGGGGAGGTAGGAGCAATCAGCCCCAGCATTTT
>TRBJ2-2|.|.|TRBV29-1
CSVKEAGSPNTGELFF
TGCAGCGTCAAAGAGGCGGGGAGTCCGAACACCGGGGAGCTGTTTTTT
>TRBJ2-1|TRBD2|.|TRBV10-2
CASSESGGLAGGPYNEQFF
TGCGCCAGCAGTGAGTCGGGTGGACTAGCGGGAGGCCCCTACAATGAGCAGTTCTTC
>TRBJ2-3|TRBD2|.|TRBV5-1
CASSSERETDTQYF
TGCGCCAGCAGCTCAGAGCGGGAGACAGATACGCAGTATTTT
>TRBJ2-7|TRBD1|.|TRBV27
CASSLGTGLIEQYF
TGTGCCAGCAGTCTCGGGACAGGGTTGATTGAGCAGTACTTC
>TRBJ2-7|TRBD1|.|TRBV9
CASSGGQGGDEQYF
TGTGCCAGCAGCGGCGGACAGGGGGGGGACGAGCAGTACTTC
>TRBJ2-1|.|once|TRBV4-1
CASSQERSNNEQFF
TGCGCCAGCAGCCAAGAGAGGAGCAACAATGAGCAGTTCTTC
>TRBJ2-1|.|.|TRBV28
CASTKGVSYNEQFF
TGTGCCAGCACTAAGGGGGTGTCCTACAATGAGCAGTTCTTC
>TRBJ2-2|TRBD2|.|TRBV4-2
CASSPQGGSGRTGELFF
TGTGCCAGCAGCCCCCAAGGGGGTAGCGGGAGGACCGGGGAGCTGTTTTTT
>TRBJ2-7|.|.|TRBV11-1
CASSPQDFIYEQYF
TGTGCCAGCAGCCCCCAGGACTTTATCTACGAGCAGTACTTC
>TRBJ2-7|TRBD1|.|TRBV9
CASSVDRGSYEQYF
TGTGCCAGCAGCGTTGACAGGGGATCCTACGAGCAGTACTTC
>TRBJ2-7|.|.|TRBV19
CATGINRVSYEQYF
TGTGCCACCGGAATTAACAGGGTTTCCTACGAGCAGTACTTC
>TRBJ1-5|.|.|TRBV6-5
CASSRANQPQHF
TGTGCCAGCAGCAGGGCCAATCAGCCCCAGCATTTT
>TRBJ1-6|.|.|TRBV7-9
CASSFVEGMSPLHF
TGTGCCAGCAGCTTCGTCGAGGGCATGTCACCCCTCCACTTT
>TRBJ2-2|.|.|TRBV23-1
CASSQSGTRTWGVCPTGELFF
TGCGCCAGCAGTCAATCCGGTACTCGAACGTGGGGAGTTTGCCCAACCGGGGAGCTGTTTTTT
>TRBJ2-2|.|.|TRBV30
CAWTGLNPTGELFF
TGTGCCTGGACGGGACTCAACCCCACCGGGGAGCTGTTTTTT
>TRBJ1-1|TRBD1|.|TRBV18
CASSRDRAWMNTEAFF
TGTGCCAGCTCACGGGACAGAGCATGGATGAACACTGAAGCTTTCTTT
>TRBJ1-1|TRBD1|.|TRBV6-2/TRBV6-3
CASSKTGGAGNTEAFF
TGTGCCAGCAGCAAAACAGGGGGCGCCGGGAACACTGAAGCTTTCTTT
>TRBJ1-5|TRBD1|.|TRBV19
CASSTPPRTGDSNQPQHF
TGTGCCAGTAGTACACCACCACGGACAGGGGATAGCAATCAGCCCCAGCATTTT
>TRBJ2-1|.|.|TRBV6-1
CASSEDPSLNEQFF
TGTGCCAGCAGTGAAGACCCTAGCCTAAATGAGCAGTTCTTC